A selection of T cell receptor beta chains follows, all from one sample in a study of human T cells and chemical hapten exposure. TCRdb independently ran MiXCR on the RACE reads; one entry per CDR3 protein. The data show approximately 370,000 distinct CDR3 sequences, 4.5% to 5.5% seen once. Sequenced material: whole blood, taken in connection with sensitization to the hapten diphenylcyclopropenone (DPC). Every receptor here comes from a woman aged 18-29 years with alopecia areata. Some clones in this sample may be carry-over from other donors' samples. The conserved cysteine and the conserved F or W are not part of the CDR3 here. The order of the fields is clone size, V gene, J gene, CDR3 protein. Expanded clones get a size class; other rows say once, few or many, or leave the size out.

clone_size: .; v_call: TRBV6-2/TRBV6-3; j_call: TRBJ2-1; cdr3_aa: ASSSPDRVLQEQF
clone_size: .; v_call: TRBV27; j_call: TRBJ2-5; cdr3_aa: ASSGGSVKETQY
clone_size: .; v_call: TRBV20-1; j_call: TRBJ2-1; cdr3_aa: SAFSGGAGLYNEQF
clone_size: few; v_call: TRBV7-6; j_call: TRBJ1-4; cdr3_aa: ASSLGLDRGGEELF
clone_size: .; v_call: TRBV7-3; j_call: TRBJ1-6; cdr3_aa: ASSSSGTANSPLH
clone_size: many; v_call: TRBV7-9; j_call: TRBJ1-5; cdr3_aa: ASSNGQGGQPQH
clone_size: .; v_call: TRBV20-1; j_call: TRBJ1-1; cdr3_aa: SGMRGTGDYPEAF
clone_size: .; v_call: TRBV29-1; j_call: TRBJ1-2; cdr3_aa: SVLPGTGLSNYGYT
clone_size: .; v_call: TRBV5-1; j_call: TRBJ2-3; cdr3_aa: ASSADSFTDTQY
clone_size: many; v_call: TRBV29-1; j_call: TRBJ2-3; cdr3_aa: SAGPVPGQGSDTQY
clone_size: .; v_call: TRBV19; j_call: TRBJ1-2; cdr3_aa: ASSIRAGHGYT
clone_size: many; v_call: TRBV6-5; j_call: TRBJ2-5; cdr3_aa: ASSPDMGFQETQY
clone_size: many; v_call: TRBV5-1; j_call: TRBJ1-6; cdr3_aa: ASSLGWQDNSPLH
clone_size: many; v_call: TRBV20-1; j_call: TRBJ2-5; cdr3_aa: SARVSRQETQY
clone_size: many; v_call: TRBV2; j_call: TRBJ2-3; cdr3_aa: ASSISTDTQY
clone_size: many; v_call: TRBV11-1; j_call: TRBJ1-1; cdr3_aa: ASRWNRGNTEAF
clone_size: many; v_call: TRBV27; j_call: TRBJ1-5; cdr3_aa: ASSPLRGTLYSNQPQH
clone_size: .; v_call: TRBV4-3; j_call: TRBJ2-7; cdr3_aa: ASSQVWGLGEQY
clone_size: many; v_call: TRBV7-2; j_call: TRBJ2-3; cdr3_aa: ASSLFADTQY
clone_size: few; v_call: TRBV18; j_call: TRBJ2-7; cdr3_aa: ASSPRGNEQY
clone_size: few; v_call: TRBV6-2/TRBV6-3; j_call: TRBJ2-1; cdr3_aa: ASSYLAGVGRDEQF
clone_size: few; v_call: TRBV6-1; j_call: TRBJ1-4; cdr3_aa: ASRDTLAPNEKLF
clone_size: few; v_call: TRBV20-1; j_call: TRBJ1-1; cdr3_aa: SARDRGQTEAF
clone_size: few; v_call: TRBV14; j_call: TRBJ2-3; cdr3_aa: ASGGGGRTQY
clone_size: .; v_call: TRBV12-3/TRBV12-4; j_call: TRBJ2-6; cdr3_aa: ASSGTGTGANVLT
clone_size: many; v_call: TRBV29-1; j_call: TRBJ2-1; cdr3_aa: SVGQGAEWNEQF
clone_size: few; v_call: TRBV20-1; j_call: TRBJ1-6; cdr3_aa: SARRTGKPENSPLH
clone_size: .; v_call: TRBV5-1; j_call: TRBJ2-5; cdr3_aa: ASSPQDSLETQY
clone_size: many; v_call: TRBV5-5; j_call: TRBJ2-3; cdr3_aa: ASSYLTSGGTDTQY
clone_size: many; v_call: TRBV10-3; j_call: TRBJ1-3; cdr3_aa: AISIQANSGNTIY
clone_size: few; v_call: TRBV11-2; j_call: TRBJ2-3; cdr3_aa: ASSPGLAGSDTQY
clone_size: few; v_call: TRBV20-1; j_call: TRBJ1-2; cdr3_aa: SARPMGGSGYT
clone_size: .; v_call: TRBV25-1; j_call: TRBJ1-4; cdr3_aa: ASRSDGYATNEKLF
clone_size: .; v_call: TRBV12-3/TRBV12-4; j_call: TRBJ2-3; cdr3_aa: ASSVTGGPDTQY
clone_size: many; v_call: TRBV28; j_call: TRBJ2-3; cdr3_aa: ASRSASAIDTQY
clone_size: many; v_call: TRBV3-1; j_call: TRBJ1-6; cdr3_aa: ASSQRTGDSPLH
clone_size: many; v_call: TRBV24-1; j_call: TRBJ2-7; cdr3_aa: ATSDLTPTGVTEQY
clone_size: few; v_call: TRBV7-3; j_call: TRBJ1-6; cdr3_aa: ASSPRNNSPLH
clone_size: many; v_call: TRBV28; j_call: TRBJ2-7; cdr3_aa: ASSFTDRASSYEQY
clone_size: many; v_call: TRBV6-4; j_call: TRBJ2-3; cdr3_aa: ASSASSGGSTDTQY
clone_size: .; v_call: TRBV7-7; j_call: TRBJ2-1; cdr3_aa: ASSEGLAIPPEQF
clone_size: .; v_call: TRBV18; j_call: TRBJ1-3; cdr3_aa: ASSSGTGTTGNTIY
clone_size: many; v_call: TRBV7-2; j_call: TRBJ2-5; cdr3_aa: ASSFFTGGETQY